Described below is a single TCR beta chain sequence and its context. The antigen it binds to is not known. Per-nucleotide qualities are absent, and no much larger clonotype sits a single base away. This entry is derived from a study of CD8 T cells in ankylosing spondylitis (dated by TCRdb to about 2017). About the investigation overall: To find TCR variants linked to disease, the study profiled T cell receptor beta repertoires in ankylosing spondylitis patients and healthy donors. Peripheral blood was sampled, and synovial fluid was additionally collected from ankylosing spondylitis patients. The full study cohort comprised roughly 24 ankylosing spondylitis patients and around 100 healthy donors.

The CDR3, from cysteine to phenylalanine, totals 14 residues. This entry keeps only the CDR3 DNA: 42 bases, framed from base 1. Trimming costs V 5 bases and J 0 bases, and their ends lie 10 bases apart. CDR1 and CDR2 are drawn from the germline V gene: MNHEY, SVGAGI. Study-wide conclusions, independent of this receptor: Some TCR beta motif variants had previously been reported in synovial fluid and blood of reactive arthritis patients, which suggested common disease-initiation mechanisms. The disease-linked clones were reported as significantly enriched in matched synovial fluid samples from ankylosing spondylitis patients. Blood from ankylosing spondylitis patients appeared to be characterized by a TCR beta motif made up of fewer than ten highly homologous amino acid variants. The disease-linked clones showed a CD8+ phenotype and occurred at relatively low frequencies in peripheral blood.

Sequencing was performed on an Illumina MiSeq. Quantitative 5'-RACE with molecular barcodes was the method used to prepare the TCR beta libraries. The original pipeline was this. A new computational method, built on a probabilistic model of VDJ rearrangement, was used to identify disease-linked TCR variants. TCRdb redid the processing of the public reads, applying fastp at Q25 and MiXCR, and retained in-frame beta chains. CDR3 protein sequences are deduplicated, and each keeps its most common genes and DNA. Clone size and V and J calls follow TCRdb, not the original study. In all, the sample holds tens of thousands of distinct CDR3 sequences, and approximately 8% of those were seen once. The leading ten clones occupy about 31% of the sample.

Here the chain combines TRBV6-5 and TRBJ1-1; TRBD1 is a possible D gene, resting on 5 matching bases. The sequence was collected from a male donor with ankylosing spondylitis or in good health (not recorded which). Input material: blood. The CDR3 has the sequence CASSTGHLNTEAFF. The nucleotides read TGTGCCAGCAGTACCGGACATCTGAACACTGAAGCTTTCTTT.